This paragraph covers one T cell receptor (beta chain) sequence. What it recognizes is unknown. Only in-frame clones appear in the TCRdb table, and some are missing; sequencing was by immunoSEQ multiplex PCR. The sample has 84,000 or so clones, approximately 90% seen once. The data originate from a study of T cell responses to AZD1222 COVID-19 vaccine. Study outcomes and limitations: Spike was spanned by vaccine-associated CD4 TCRs, which were dominant at 160-218 and 743-854. All repertoire sampling was performed exclusively after the peak T cell response. Mostly white British, mostly female donors; authors suggested clonal diversity may be underestimated. Unmutated regions of variants are reportedly targeted by nearly half of spike-specific TCRs.

V lost 8 bases, J lost 1 base, and 7 bases stayed unmatched. Germline V CDR1 and CDR2: SQVTM, ANQGSEA. This CDR3 contains 13 residues. This TCR came from an adult in good health. The chain is built from TRBV29-1 and TRBJ1-1; 7 bases map to TRBD1. The source was peripheral blood, collected on day 0 of AZD1222 vaccination. CDR3 amino acids: CSIAQGQNTEAFF. CDR3 in DNA: TGCAGCATAGCACAGGGGCAGAACACTGAAGCTTTCTTT.